The next 24 T cell receptor beta chains were all read from a single sample in a study of T cell clonality in common variable immunodeficiency. Sequencing used immunoSEQ multiplex PCR; TCRdb keeps in-frame clones, though not all of them. The repertoire shows approximately 46,000 clones, none seen only once; the top ten take 5% to 6.5%. Sample: peripheral blood mononuclear cells. Receptors were obtained from a person aged 18 to 75 in good health.

The table lists this clone with many counts. The read is 3 residues too short to cover the CDR3 end, so that end is filled in from the germline J gene. This chain connects TRBV19 to TRBJ2-7; tentatively, D is TRBD2 (6 bases). The CDR3 length is 13 residues. Germline-derived CDR1 and CDR2 are LNHDA and SQIVND (reference sequence). V lost 4 bases, J lost 4 bases, and 11 bases lay in between. CDR3 DNA (partial): TGTGCCAGTAGTACAGGACTATATTACGAG. Residues: CASSTGLYYE. The full CDR3 protein is CASSTGLYYEQYF.

This clone was recorded a few times. Read coverage stops 3 residues before the CDR3 terminus; the germline J gene supplies the remainder. The chain recombines TRBV7-6 with TRBJ2-3, with 7 bases fitting TRBD1. The CDR3 extends over 13 amino acids. CDR1 is SGHVS and CDR2 is FNYEAQ in the germline V gene. The CDR3 DNA, read in part, is TGTGCCAGCAGAAACAGGGGTGGGGAGACG. Amino acids: CASRNRGGET. The CDR3 in its entirety is CASRNRGGETQYF.

This clone was recorded many times. The CDR3 end lies 3 residues beyond the end of the read and is filled in from the germline J gene. The genes are TRBV5-4 and TRBJ1-6; 11 bases align to TRBD1. Germline CDR1 and CDR2: SGHNT and YYREEE (reference sequence). The CDR3 consists of 16 residues. The V gene end was trimmed by 7 bases and the J gene end by 4 bases; junction bases not matched to a gene: 7. The sequenced CDR3 bases are TGTGCCAGCGGCGGACAGGGGGCACCATATAATTCACCC. Its translation is CASGGQGAPYNSP. The full CDR3 sequence reads CASGGQGAPYNSPLHF.

There are many counts of this clone. The CDR3 is cut off 3 residues early in the read; its end comes from the germline J gene. V is TRBV30 and J is TRBJ2-5; maybe TRBD1 (6 bases). Germline loops: CDR1 GTSNPN, CDR2 SVGIG (reference sequence). Deletions cut 3 bases from V and 5 bases from J, with 10 bases between. The length of the CDR3 is 12 residues. CDR3 DNA (partial): TGTGCCTGGAGGGGGGCCGGGGAGACC. It codes for CAWRGAGET. The complete CDR3 reads CAWRGAGETQYF. Full variable domain (rest looked up from reference TRBV30 and TRBJ2-5): SQTIHQWPATLVQPVGSPLSLECTVEGTSNPNLYWYRQAAGRGLQLLFYSVGIGQISSEVPQNLSASRPQDRQFILSSKKLLLSDSGFYLCAWRGAGETQYFGPGTRLLVL.

This clone appeared many times. The CDR3 is cut off 3 residues early in the read; its end comes from the germline J gene. The V call is TRBV10-3, the J call TRBJ1-4, with TRBD1 identical over 7 bases. Germline V gene data show CDR1 as ENHRY and CDR2 as SYGVKD. V trimming: 10 bases; J trimming: 5 bases; junction bases outside the gene matches: 7. This CDR3 comprises 13 residues. CDR3 loop: CATTGTANEKLFF. The sequenced CDR3 bases are TGTGCCACCACCGGGACAGCGAATGAAAAA.

This clone was seen repeatedly, ten times or more. From the germline J gene comes the end of the CDR3, since the read stops 3 residues before it. The rearrangement uses TRBV5-4 and TRBJ2-3; 10 bases fit TRBD2. Germline V gives CDR1 SGHNT, CDR2 YYREEE (reference sequence). The length of the CDR3 is 15 residues. Trimming cost V 3 bases and J 8 bases; bases outside gene matches: 9. CDR3 DNA, as far as it was read: TGTGCCAGCAGCTCTTCTAGCGGGGGAGAAGGTACG. Amino acid sequence: CASSSSSGGEGT. The full CDR3 reads CASSSSSGGEGTQYF.

A word on this clone: Sequencing ends 3 residues short of the CDR3 end; the germline J gene provides the rest. This chain connects TRBV7-6 to TRBJ2-1; 9 bases match TRBD1. The CDR3 is 15 amino acids. Germline assignment: CDR1 SGHVS and CDR2 FNYEAQ. Trimming cost V 5 bases and J 9 bases; bases outside gene matches: 11. CDR3 amino acids: CASSPTGTGSTEQFF. CDR3 bases read: TGTGCCAGCAGCCCTACAGGGACAGGGTCCACTGAG.

This clone has only a few counts. The missing CDR3 end, 3 residues past where the read stops, is filled in from the germline J gene. The gene calls are TRBV5-1 and TRBJ1-1, with TRBD1 as a possible D gene (5 bases). Trimming left V 0 bases short and J 1 base short, with 7 bases between. In germline, CDR1 is SGHRS, CDR2 YFSETQ. This CDR3 is 14 amino acids long. This CDR3 is CASSLGQPNTEAFF. The sequenced CDR3 bases are TGCGCCAGCAGCTTGGGACAGCCGAACACTGAA.

This clone was observed at least ten times. The observed sequence ends 3 residues before the CDR3 terminus, with the missing tail filled in from the germline J gene. The chain links TRBV5-6 to TRBJ2-1, with D possibly matching TRBD2 (7 bases). Germline CDR1 and CDR2: SGHDT and YYEEEE. Trimming left V 4 bases short and J 9 bases short, with 14 bases between. The CDR3 has 13 amino acids. The CDR3 loop reads CASSGGGAVEQFF. CDR3 bases read: TGTGCCAGCAGCGGAGGGGGGGCAGTTGAG.

This clone has a count of ten or more. The sequenced fragment ends 3 residues before the CDR3 boundary, so the rest is inferred from the germline J gene. The rearrangement uses TRBV6-1 and TRBJ2-1, with 7 bases lining up with TRBD2. CDR3 length equals 15 residues. The V gene's germline CDR1 is MNHNS and CDR2 SASEGT. J lost 7 bases, V lost 1 base, and 7 bases had no gene match. The DNA read from the CDR3 is TGTGCCAGCAGTGAAGGGATAGCGGGTCTTAATGAG. It codes for CASSEGIAGLNE. The whole CDR3 reads CASSEGIAGLNEQFF.

This clone was seen many times. The CDR3 extends 3 residues past the end of the read, so its final part is completed from the germline J gene. The genes are TRBV20-1 and TRBJ1-2; 7 bases line up with TRBD1. This CDR3 comprises 12 residues. CDR1 DFQATT and CDR2 SNEGSKA come from the germline V gene (reference sequence). Unmatched junction bases numbered 3, after V lost 6 bases and J lost 2 bases. The CDR3 protein is CSASTGNYGYTF. The CDR3 DNA, read in part, is TGCAGTGCCTCGACAGGGAACTATGGC.

This clone was seen many times. The read comes to an end 3 residues before the CDR3 does, leaving the germline J gene to fill in the end. This chain connects TRBV5-1 to TRBJ1-2; the match to TRBD1 covers 7 bases. Germline values: CDR1 SGHRS, CDR2 YFSETQ. The CDR3 sequence is 14 residues long. The V segment lost 4 bases and the J segment 2 bases; nucleotides outside the gene matches: 5. The sequenced part of the CDR3 DNA is TGCGCCAGCAGCCTGGACAGGAACAACTATGGC. Its protein product is CASSLDRNNYG. In full, the CDR3 reads CASSLDRNNYGYTF. Together with reference TRBV5-1 and TRBJ1-2, the CDR3 gives the full variable domain: KAGVTQTPRYLIKTRGQQVTLSCSPISGHRSVSWYQQTPGQGLQFLFEYFSETQRNKGNFPGRFSGRQFSNSRSEMNVSTLELGDSALYLCASSLDRNNYGYTFGSGTRLTVV.

This clone was counted ten times or more. CDR3 loop: CASSYGQGNTDTQYF. The covered CDR3 bases are TGTGCCAGCAGTTACGGCCAGGGTAACACAGATACG. This chain uses TRBV6-2 or TRBV6-3 with TRBJ2-3, with D tentatively TRBD1 (5 bases). The read stops 3 residues short of the end of the CDR3; the missing end is completed from the germline J gene. The CDR3 loop spans 15 amino acids. Germline values: CDR1 MNHEY, CDR2 SVGEGT. V lost 2 bases, J lost 2 bases, and 11 bases lay in between.

This clone was counted ten times or more. The read comes to an end 3 residues before the CDR3 does, leaving the germline J gene to fill in the end. This chain connects TRBV10-2 to TRBJ2-4; 9 bases map to TRBD2. The CDR3 length is 15 residues. V shed 4 bases and J 4 bases; nucleotides not matched to a gene: 5. Germline CDR1 is WSHSY and CDR2 is SAAADI. This CDR3 is CASSAVAGDKNIQYF. The CDR3 bases that were read are TGCGCCAGCAGTGCAGTAGCGGGGGATAAAAACATT.

There are many counts of this clone. The read gets to within 3 residues of the CDR3 end, and the germline J gene fills in the rest. The V and J genes are TRBV29-1 and TRBJ1-5; maybe TRBD1 (6 bases). The ends were cut back, 6 bases at V and 1 base at J, with 16 bases in the middle. Germline CDR1 reads SQVTM; CDR2 reads ANQGSEA. The CDR3 has 15 amino acids. The CDR3 loop is CSVRTGTTSNQPQHF. The CDR3 bases that were read are TGCAGCGTGCGCACCGGGACAACAAGCAATCAGCCC.

Ten or more counts support this clone. Germline and junction disagree at one end, which may indicate a read error. CDR3 DNA (partial): TGTGCCAGCAGCGTAGCGGGGGGTCAAGGCAATGAG. It is translated as CASSVAGGQGNE. The whole CDR3 sequence is CASSVAGGQGNEQFF. The chain couples TRBV7-6 to TRBJ2-1; 10 positions match TRBD2. From the germline J gene comes the end of the CDR3, since the read stops 3 residues before it. The CDR3 consists of 15 residues. Germline CDR1 reads SGHVS; CDR2 reads FNYEAQ.

This clone occurred many times. The read falls 3 residues short of the CDR3 end, and the missing part is taken from the germline J gene. The V gene is TRBV4-2, the J gene TRBJ2-5; D is perhaps TRBD2 (6 bases). The CDR3 totals 14 residues. Per germline, CDR1 LGHNA and CDR2 YNFKEQ. Trimming pared 4 bases from V and 5 bases from J, leaving 14 bases between. The CDR3 protein is CASSLRTSRETQYF. CDR3 bases read: TGTGCCAGCAGCCTTCGAACTAGCCGGGAGACC.

This clone was observed at least ten times. The CDR3 end lies 3 residues beyond the end of the read and is filled in from the germline J gene. The chain couples TRBV30 to TRBJ1-1; a possible D gene is TRBD1 (6 bases). This CDR3 region has 14 residues. Germline values: CDR1 GTSNPN, CDR2 SVGIG (reference sequence). The V end was cut by 7 bases, the J end by 5 bases, with 20 bases between. The CDR3 region is CALDQQGARTEAFF. The DNA read from the CDR3 is TGTGCCTTAGATCAACAGGGCGCACGGACTGAA.

Many counts were recorded for this clone. The CDR3 end falls 3 residues outside the read, so it is completed with the germline J gene. The chain joins TRBV18 to TRBJ2-7; D might be TRBD1 (5 bases). The V and J ends lost 6 bases and 0 bases respectively, with 24 bases between them. Germline loops: CDR1 KGHSH, CDR2 LQKENI. The CDR3 spans 18 residues. The DNA read from the CDR3 is TGTGCCAGCTCCACGCGGATCCCGCAGGGTATTAGCTCCTACGAG. Residues: CASSTRIPQGISSYE. In full, the CDR3 is CASSTRIPQGISSYEQYF.

This clone was detected many times. The read ends 3 residues shy of where the CDR3 ends; the end is completed using the germline J gene. V gene TRBV19 combines with J gene TRBJ2-7; 11 nucleotides agree with TRBD1. The germline V gene encodes CDR1 LNHDA and CDR2 SQIVND (reference sequence). The V and J ends lost 6 bases and 4 bases, in that order; junction bases with no gene match: 2. CDR3 length: 13 residues. Partial CDR3 DNA: TGTGCCAGTAGAGGGACAGGGGGATACGAG. Translated: CASRGTGGYE. The entire CDR3 protein is CASRGTGGYEQYF. Supplemented by reference TRBV19 and TRBJ2-7, the full variable domain reads DGGITQSPKYLFRKEGQNVTLSCEQNLNHDAMYWYRQDPGQGLRLIYYSQIVNDFQKGDIAEGYSVSREKKESFPLTVTSAQKNPTAFYLCASRGTGGYEQYFGPGTRLTVT.

This clone showed up many times. Coverage ceases 3 residues before the CDR3 finishes, and the germline J gene fills in the end. The chain recombines TRBV30 with TRBJ2-3; weak D call: TRBD2 (7 bases). The CDR3 is made up of 15 amino acids. CDR1 GTSNPN and CDR2 SVGIG come from the germline V gene (reference sequence). CDR3 protein: CAWSVQGGGSRAQYF. The CDR3 DNA, read in part, is TGTGCCTGGAGTGTACAAGGGGGGGGCTCGAGGGCG.

Regarding this clone: The CDR3 end is not reached by the read, which stops 3 residues before it; the germline J gene fills it in. The chain is built from TRBV7-2 and TRBJ1-6; D is ambiguous. V lost 5 bases and J 7 bases, leaving 12 bases between the germline ends. CDR3 size: 14 residues. The germline V gene encodes CDR1 SGHTA and CDR2 FQGNSA. The CDR3 protein is CASSRLFGNSPLHF. CDR3 DNA, as far as it was read: TGTGCCAGCAGCCGACTTTTCGGAAATTCACCC. Looking up the rest from reference TRBV7-2 and TRBJ1-6 gives the full variable domain: GAGVSQSPSNKVTEKGKDVELRCDPISGHTALYWYRQSLGQGLEFLIYFQGNSAPDKSGLPSDRFSAERTGGSVSTLTIQRTQQEDSAVYLCASSRLFGNSPLHFGNGTRLTVT.

In its sample, this clone was seen many times. The read terminates 3 residues before the CDR3 end, so the remaining end is supplied by the germline J gene. The J gene is TRBJ2-7, the V gene TRBV30; TRBD1 matches 7 bases. V was pared by 5 bases and J by 6 bases, with 7 bases of the junction left unmatched. CDR1 and CDR2 from the germline V gene are GTSNPN and SVGIG (reference sequence). The CDR3 covers 12 residues. CDR3 DNA (partial): TGTGCCTGGGGGGGACAGACGCGCGAG. This encodes CAWGGQTRE. The complete CDR3 reads CAWGGQTREQYF.

This clone occurred many times. The observed sequence ends 3 residues before the CDR3 terminus, with the missing tail filled in from the germline J gene. This sequence joins TRBV5-1 and TRBJ1-1, with D uncertain. The CDR3 is 14 amino acids. Per the germline V gene, CDR1 is SGHRS and CDR2 is YFSETQ. The V gene lost 0 bases and the J gene lost 0 bases, with 6 bases spanning the gap. This CDR3 is CASSLGTLNTEAFF. The CDR3 bases that were read are TGCGCCAGCAGCTTGGGCACTCTGAACACTGAA.